Following are 21 T cell receptor beta chains from one sample sequenced in a study of T cell responses to AZD1222 COVID-19 vaccine. Data came from immunoSEQ multiplex PCR; TCRdb stores just in-frame clones and leaves some out. The sample holds approximately 100,000 clones, less than 95% seen once. Sequencing was performed on peripheral blood, taken on day 0 of AZD1222 vaccination. These receptor sequences come from an adult in good health.

The V call is TRBV7-6, the J call TRBJ1-2; weak D call: TRBD1 (6 bases). Germline V gives CDR1 SGHVS, CDR2 FNYEAQ. Trimming took 1 base from V and 5 from J, leaving 14 bases between them. There are 15 residues in the CDR3. The CDR3 nucleotides read TGTGCCAGCAGCTTAGACACAGGGACTGGGTATGGCTACACCTTC. Residues: CASSLDTGTGYGYTF.

This clone has more than one count but fewer than ten. The chain uses TRBV28 and TRBJ1-2; D is unresolved. This CDR3 spans 13 amino acids. V gave up 1 base and J gave up 12 bases, with 15 bases separating them. Germline assignment: CDR1 MDHEN and CDR2 SYDVKM. The CDR3 reads CASSLYQDGVHTF. CDR3 in DNA: TGTGCCAGCAGTTTATATCAGGACGGAGTTCACACCTTC.

The gene calls are TRBV2 and TRBJ2-1; D possibly matches TRBD1 or TRBD2 (5 bases each). This CDR3 comprises 15 residues. Germline assignment: CDR1 SNHLY and CDR2 FYNNEI. The V end was cut by 7 bases, the J end by 6 bases, with 19 bases between. The CDR3: CASTEGTDITNEQFF. The CDR3 bases are TGTGCCAGCACTGAGGGGACCGACATTACCAATGAGCAGTTCTTC.

The J gene is TRBJ2-3, the V gene TRBV7-9, with unresolved D. Germline V gene lookup returns CDR1 SEHNR and CDR2 FQNEAQ (reference sequence). V was shortened by 1 base and J by 2 bases, with 7 bases between the two germline ends. This CDR3 has 14 residues. CDR3 nucleotides: TGTGCCAGCAGCTTAGAGGGCTACACAGATACGCAGTATTTT. Translated: CASSLEGYTDTQYF. Together with reference TRBV7-9 and TRBJ2-3, the CDR3 gives the full variable domain: DTGVSQNPRHKITKRGQNVTFRCDPISEHNRLYWYRQTLGQGPEFLTYFQNEAQLEKSRLLSDRFSAERPKGSFSTLEIQRTEQGDSAMYLCASSLEGYTDTQYFGPGTRLTVL.

The count of this clone is one. This sequence joins TRBV5-5 and TRBJ1-1, with D possibly TRBD1 on 5 matching bases. V lost 4 bases and J 8 bases, leaving 21 bases between the germline ends. The CDR3 loop spans 15 amino acids. Looked up from germline, CDR1 is SGHKS and CDR2 is YYEKEE (reference sequence). CDR3 residues: CASSLGTGTVREAFF. The CDR3 DNA reads as TGTGCCAGCAGCCTAGGGACGGGGACTGTGAGGGAAGCTTTCTTT.

The gene calls are TRBV10-3 and TRBJ1-2; TRBD1 matches at 7 bases. V shed 8 bases and J 8 bases; nucleotides not matched to a gene: 23. The CDR3 is 17 amino acids. The germline V gene encodes CDR1 ENHRY and CDR2 SYGVKD. The CDR3 DNA follows: TGTGCCATCTCGGCCGCGGCGACAGGGAAGAGGGATGGCGGCTACACCTTC. Translated, it gives CAISAAATGKRDGGYTF.

V is TRBV11-2 and J is TRBJ1-2; 10 bases agree with TRBD1. The CDR3 is 14 residues long. V trimming: 7 bases; J trimming: 4 bases; junction bases outside the gene matches: 6. CDR1 is SGHAT, CDR2 FQNNGV, per germline. In DNA, the CDR3 is TGTGCCAGCAACCGGGACAGGGGAGGCTATGGCTACACCTTC. This gives the protein CASNRDRGGYGYTF.

This clone was observed a single time. This rearrangement joins TRBV27 to TRBJ1-5; tentative D call: TRBD1 (5 bases). The germline V gene has CDR1 MNHEY and CDR2 SMNVEV (reference sequence). The length of the CDR3 is 13 residues. V was trimmed by 8 bases and J by 0 bases, leaving 8 bases between them. The CDR3 sequence is CASGQRSNQPQHF. Written as DNA, the CDR3 is TGTGCCAGCGGACAACGTAGCAATCAGCCCCAGCATTTT.

The CDR3 DNA is TGTGCCAGCGGGCAGGGAGGAGATGAAAAACTGTTTTTT. It codes for CASGQGGDEKLFF. The chain carries TRBV6-5 and TRBJ1-4; TRBD1 is a possible D gene (5 bases). The CDR3 runs to 13 residues. Trimming removed 8 bases at V and 6 bases at J, with 13 bases between. Germline V gene data show CDR1 as MNHEY and CDR2 as SVGAGI.

CDR3 sequence: CASSHVPGPEEDTEAFF. The CDR3, as DNA: TGCGCCAGCAGCCACGTTCCCGGCCCAGAAGAGGACACTGAAGCTTTCTTT. The chain recombines TRBV4-1 with TRBJ1-1, with no clear D. The V end was cut by 3 bases, the J end by 3 bases, with 20 bases between. Germline-derived CDR1 and CDR2 are MGHRA and YSYEKL. The CDR3 is 17 residues long.

This chain joins TRBV5-1 and TRBJ1-5; no clear D gene. Trimming removed 5 bases from V and 6 bases from J, with 12 bases in between. This CDR3 has 13 residues. Germline assignment: CDR1 SGHRS and CDR2 YFSETQ. CDR3 DNA sequence: TGCGCCAGCAGGGAGGGCGAGTCTCAGCCCCAGCATTTT. This sequence encodes CASREGESQPQHF.

The chain recombines TRBV27 with TRBJ1-2, with TRBD1 identical over 8 bases. CDR3 length: 14 amino acids. The V gene end was trimmed by 2 bases and the J gene end by 4 bases; junction bases not matched to a gene: 3. Germline V gene sequence: CDR1 MNHEY, CDR2 SMNVEV (reference sequence). The CDR3 spells CASSLRQGIYGYTF. CDR3 nucleotide sequence: TGTGCCAGCAGTTTACGACAGGGGATCTATGGCTACACCTTC.

The chain recombines TRBV4-1 with TRBJ2-6; a weak D match, TRBD1 (6 bases). The CDR3 is 18 residues long. Germline V gives CDR1 MGHRA, CDR2 YSYEKL. Trimming took off 1 base at V and 0 bases at J, with 13 bases between the two ends. This CDR3 reads CASSQGPRGVSGANVLTF. Written as DNA, the CDR3 is TGCGCCAGCAGCCAAGGTCCCAGGGGCGTCTCTGGGGCCAACGTCCTGACTTTC.

The chain joins TRBV6-2 or TRBV6-3 to TRBJ1-1, with a possible D match to TRBD1 (5 bases). From germline, CDR1 is MNHEY and CDR2 SVGEGT. V dropped 5 bases and J dropped 10 bases, with 14 bases sitting between them. The CDR3 is 12 residues long. CDR3 sequence: CASSVTAGVAFF. The CDR3 nucleotides are TGTGCCAGCAGTGTGACGGCGGGGGTAGCTTTCTTT.

This rearrangement joins TRBV5-1 to TRBJ1-1; no definite D call. From germline, CDR1 is SGHRS and CDR2 YFSETQ. Trimming took 0 bases from V and 1 from J, leaving 7 bases between them. The CDR3 has 14 residues. This CDR3 is CASSLASENTEAFF. CDR3 DNA: TGCGCCAGCAGCTTGGCTTCCGAGAACACTGAAGCTTTCTTT.

The V gene is TRBV3-1 (or the pseudogene TRBV3-2), the J gene TRBJ1-6; D is unresolved. Germline loops: CDR1 LGHDT, CDR2 YNNKEL (reference sequence). The CDR3 has 17 residues. V was clipped by 1 base and J by 7 bases, with 17 bases between them. The CDR3 here is CASSQGHVVAANSPLHF. The DNA of the CDR3 is TGTGCCAGCAGCCAAGGTCATGTGGTGGCAGCAAATTCACCCCTCCACTTT.

V is TRBV29-1 and J is TRBJ2-7; no clear D gene. The CDR3 totals 13 residues. V lost 5 bases to trimming and J lost 1 base, with 12 bases between them. CDR1 is SQVTM, CDR2 ANQGSEA, per germline. The chain's CDR3 is CSVSTRLSYEQYF. CDR3 DNA sequence: TGCAGCGTTAGTACCAGATTGTCCTACGAGCAGTACTTC.

The gene calls are TRBV5-1 and TRBJ2-1; D is possibly TRBD1 or TRBD2 (7 bases each). Germline CDR1 and CDR2: SGHRS and YFSETQ. This CDR3 has 13 residues. Between the trimmed V and J ends, which lost 9 bases and 9 bases, there was a span of 19 bases. The CDR3 region has the DNA TGCGCCACTGGGACAGTCCCGGGGGGTGAGCAGTTCTTC. This gives the protein CATGTVPGGEQFF.

CDR3: CASSSRPGGNTEAFF. Here the CDR3 DNA reads TGCGCCAGCAGCTCCCGCCCGGGCGGGAACACTGAAGCTTTCTTT. The chain uses TRBV5-1 and TRBJ1-1; no reliable D call. The germline V gene has CDR1 SGHRS and CDR2 YFSETQ. This CDR3 has 15 residues. V was shortened by 3 bases and J by 1 base, with 13 bases between the two germline ends.

This clone was counted between two and nine times. The chain employs TRBV28 and TRBJ1-1, with TRBD1 matching over 7 bases. This CDR3 has 14 residues. Germline-derived CDR1 and CDR2 are MDHEN and SYDVKM. J was trimmed by 1 base and V by 6 bases; bases with no gene match: 5. This CDR3 is CASSPGQQNTEAFF. The CDR3 DNA follows: TGTGCCAGCAGCCCGGGACAGCAGAACACTGAAGCTTTCTTT.

The chain carries TRBV7-9 and TRBJ1-2; unclear D gene. Germline lookup yields CDR1 SEHNR and CDR2 FQNEAQ (reference sequence). The CDR3 length is 15 residues. V lost 3 bases and J 4 bases, leaving 15 bases between the germline ends. CDR3 sequence: CASSLGGVRAYGYTF. The CDR3 region has the DNA TGTGCCAGCAGCTTGGGTGGGGTTCGGGCCTATGGCTACACCTTC.